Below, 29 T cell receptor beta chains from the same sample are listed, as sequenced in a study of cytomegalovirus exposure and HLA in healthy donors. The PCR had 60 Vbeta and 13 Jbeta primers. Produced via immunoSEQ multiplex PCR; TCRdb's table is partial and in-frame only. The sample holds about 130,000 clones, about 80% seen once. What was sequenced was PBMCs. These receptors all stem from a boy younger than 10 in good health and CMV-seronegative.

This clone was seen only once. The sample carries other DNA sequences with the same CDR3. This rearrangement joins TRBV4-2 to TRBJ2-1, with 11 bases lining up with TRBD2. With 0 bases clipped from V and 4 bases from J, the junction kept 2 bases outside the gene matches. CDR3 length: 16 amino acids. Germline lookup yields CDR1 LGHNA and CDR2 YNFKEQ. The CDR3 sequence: CASSQDPSGGYNEQFF. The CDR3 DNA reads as TGTGCCAGCAGCCAAGATCCTAGCGGGGGGTACAATGAGCAGTTCTTC.

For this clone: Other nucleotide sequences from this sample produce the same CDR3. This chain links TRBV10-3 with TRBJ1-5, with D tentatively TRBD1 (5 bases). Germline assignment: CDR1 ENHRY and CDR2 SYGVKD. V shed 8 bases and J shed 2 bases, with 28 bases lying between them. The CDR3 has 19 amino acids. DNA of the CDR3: TGTGCCATCCGTCCTTGGGGCTCGGGCCTCCTTGGGGGCAATCAGCCCCAGCATTTT. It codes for CAIRPWGSGLLGGNQPQHF.

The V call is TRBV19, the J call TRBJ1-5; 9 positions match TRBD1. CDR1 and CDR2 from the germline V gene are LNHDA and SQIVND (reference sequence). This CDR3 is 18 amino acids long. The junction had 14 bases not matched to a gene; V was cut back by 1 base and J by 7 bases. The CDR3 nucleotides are TGTGCCAGTAGTATAGGACAGGGGGAACTTCCAAGGGGGCAGCCCCAGCATTTT. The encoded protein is CASSIGQGELPRGQPQHF.

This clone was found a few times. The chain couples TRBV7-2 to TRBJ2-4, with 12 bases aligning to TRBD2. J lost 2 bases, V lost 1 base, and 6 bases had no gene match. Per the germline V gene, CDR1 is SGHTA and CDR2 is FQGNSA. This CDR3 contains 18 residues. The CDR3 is CASSLVRGTSGSKNIQYF. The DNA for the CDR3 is TGTGCCAGCAGCTTAGTTCGCGGGACTAGCGGGTCCAAAAACATTCAGTACTTC.

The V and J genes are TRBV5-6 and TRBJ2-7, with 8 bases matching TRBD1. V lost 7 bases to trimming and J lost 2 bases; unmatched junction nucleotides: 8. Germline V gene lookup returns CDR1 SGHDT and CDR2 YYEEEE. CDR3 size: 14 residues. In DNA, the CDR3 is TGTGCCAGCGCCCCCGGGACAGGAGCCTACGAGCAGTACTTC. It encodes CASAPGTGAYEQYF.

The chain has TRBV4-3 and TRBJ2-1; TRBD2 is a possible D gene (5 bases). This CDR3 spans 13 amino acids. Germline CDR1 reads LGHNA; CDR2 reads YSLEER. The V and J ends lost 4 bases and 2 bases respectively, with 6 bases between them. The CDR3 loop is CASSPGAYNEQFF. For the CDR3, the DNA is TGCGCCAGCAGCCCCGGGGCCTACAATGAGCAGTTCTTC.

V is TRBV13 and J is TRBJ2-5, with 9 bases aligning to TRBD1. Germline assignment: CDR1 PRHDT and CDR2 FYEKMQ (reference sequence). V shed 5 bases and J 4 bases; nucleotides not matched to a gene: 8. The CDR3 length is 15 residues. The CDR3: CASSIRDRVAETQYF. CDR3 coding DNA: TGTGCCAGCAGCATCCGGGACAGGGTCGCAGAGACCCAGTACTTC.

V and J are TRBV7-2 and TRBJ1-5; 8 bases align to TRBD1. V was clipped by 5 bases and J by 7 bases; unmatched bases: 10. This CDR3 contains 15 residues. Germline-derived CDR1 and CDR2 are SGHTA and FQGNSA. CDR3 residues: CASSPSGQGRQPQHF. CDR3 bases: TGTGCCAGCAGCCCATCAGGACAGGGAAGGCAGCCCCAGCATTTT.

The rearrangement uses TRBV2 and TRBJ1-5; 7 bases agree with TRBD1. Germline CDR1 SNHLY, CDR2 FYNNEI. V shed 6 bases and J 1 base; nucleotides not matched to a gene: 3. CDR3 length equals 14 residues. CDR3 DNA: TGTGCCAGCAGGCCGGGACAGAGCAATCAGCCCCAGCATTTT. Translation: CASRPGQSNQPQHF.

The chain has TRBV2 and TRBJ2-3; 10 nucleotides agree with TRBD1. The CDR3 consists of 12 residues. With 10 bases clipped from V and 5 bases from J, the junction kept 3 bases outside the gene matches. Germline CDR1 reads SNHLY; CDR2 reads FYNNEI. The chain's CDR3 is CATGTGVDTQYF. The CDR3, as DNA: TGTGCCACTGGGACAGGGGTAGATACGCAGTATTTT.

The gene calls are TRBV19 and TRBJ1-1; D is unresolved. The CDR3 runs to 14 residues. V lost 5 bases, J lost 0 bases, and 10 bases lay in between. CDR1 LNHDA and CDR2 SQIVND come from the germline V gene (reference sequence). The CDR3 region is CASSWASMNTEAFF. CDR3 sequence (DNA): TGTGCCAGTAGTTGGGCGTCCATGAACACTGAAGCTTTCTTT.

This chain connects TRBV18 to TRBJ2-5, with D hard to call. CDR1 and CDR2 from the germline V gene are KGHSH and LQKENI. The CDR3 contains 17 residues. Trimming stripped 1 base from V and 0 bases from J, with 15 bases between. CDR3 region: CASSPRSIHLYQETQYF. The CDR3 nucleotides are TGTGCCAGCTCACCACGGTCTATCCACTTATACCAAGAGACCCAGTACTTC.

The CDR3 sequence is CASSYSGGTVGTEAFF. CDR3 DNA sequence: TGTGCCAGCAGTTACTCGGGCGGGACGGTTGGCACTGAAGCTTTCTTT. This rearrangement joins TRBV6-5 to TRBJ1-1; D is perhaps TRBD1 (5 bases). The V end lost 0 bases, the J end lost 4 bases, and 15 bases lay between the germline ends. Germline CDR1 and CDR2: MNHEY and SVGAGI. The CDR3 has 16 amino acids.

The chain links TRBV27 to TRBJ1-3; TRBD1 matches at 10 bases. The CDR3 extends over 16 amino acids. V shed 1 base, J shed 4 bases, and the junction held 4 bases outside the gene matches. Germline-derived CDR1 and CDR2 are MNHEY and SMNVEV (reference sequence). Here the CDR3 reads CASSLFGQGGGNTIYF. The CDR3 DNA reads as TGTGCCAGCAGTTTATTCGGACAGGGGGGCGGAAACACCATATATTTT.

The CDR3 region has the DNA TGCGCCAGCAGCTTGTATACTAGCGGGAAGTCAGATACGCAGTATTTT. It translates to CASSLYTSGKSDTQYF. The chain carries TRBV5-1 and TRBJ2-3, with 10 bases fitting TRBD2. The V and J ends lost 1 base and 4 bases, in that order; junction bases with no gene match: 6. The CDR3 loop spans 16 amino acids. Germline-derived CDR1 and CDR2 are SGHRS and YFSETQ.

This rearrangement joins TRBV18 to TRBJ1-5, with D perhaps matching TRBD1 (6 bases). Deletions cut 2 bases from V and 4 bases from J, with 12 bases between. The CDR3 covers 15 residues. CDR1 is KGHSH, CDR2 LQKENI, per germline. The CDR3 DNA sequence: TGTGCCAGCTCACCAGTCAGGGGCGAGAATCAGCCCCAGCATTTT. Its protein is CASSPVRGENQPQHF.

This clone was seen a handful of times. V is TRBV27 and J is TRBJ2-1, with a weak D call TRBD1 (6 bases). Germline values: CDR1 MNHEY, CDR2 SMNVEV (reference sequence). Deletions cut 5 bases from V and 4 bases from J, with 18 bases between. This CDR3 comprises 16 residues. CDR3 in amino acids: CASSPDLGHPYNEQFF. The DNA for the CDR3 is TGTGCCAGCAGTCCAGACCTGGGACACCCATACAATGAGCAGTTCTTC.

The DNA of the CDR3 is TGTGCCACCAGCAGAGTCACAGGGAGCGGTGAAAAACTGTTTTTT. Amino acid sequence: CATSRVTGSGEKLFF. The rearrangement links TRBV15 to TRBJ1-4, with a tentative D call TRBD1 (6 bases). The CDR3 length is 15 residues. Germline V gives CDR1 LNHNV, CDR2 YYDKDF (reference sequence). The V and J ends lost 1 base and 7 bases respectively, with 13 bases between them.

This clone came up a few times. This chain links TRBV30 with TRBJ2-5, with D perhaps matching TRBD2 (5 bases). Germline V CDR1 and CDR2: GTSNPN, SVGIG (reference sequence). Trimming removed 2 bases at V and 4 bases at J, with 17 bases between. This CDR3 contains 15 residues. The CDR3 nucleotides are TGTGCCTGGAGTAGCATAGGGAGTACCGGAGAGACCCAGTACTTC. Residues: CAWSSIGSTGETQYF. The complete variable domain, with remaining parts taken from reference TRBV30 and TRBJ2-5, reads SQTIHQWPATLVQPVGSPLSLECTVEGTSNPNLYWYRQAAGRGLQLLFYSVGIGQISSEVPQNLSASRPQDRQFILSSKKLLLSDSGFYLCAWSSIGSTGETQYFGPGTRLLVL.

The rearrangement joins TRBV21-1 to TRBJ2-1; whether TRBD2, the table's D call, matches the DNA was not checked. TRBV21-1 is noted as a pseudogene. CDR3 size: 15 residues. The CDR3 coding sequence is TGTGCCAGCAGCCAAGGGACTAGCGGGAAACTCGAGCAGTTCTTC. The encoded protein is CASSQGTSGKLEQFF.

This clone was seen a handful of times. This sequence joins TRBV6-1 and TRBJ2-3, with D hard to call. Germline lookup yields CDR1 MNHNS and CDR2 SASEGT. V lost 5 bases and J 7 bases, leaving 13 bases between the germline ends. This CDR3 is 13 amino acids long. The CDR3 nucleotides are TGTGCCAGCAGTTTTGAAGAACTAAATACGCAGTATTTT. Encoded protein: CASSFEELNTQYF.

CDR3 DNA sequence: TGTGCCAGCAGTTCCGGGACAGGGAACACCGGGGAGCTGTTTTTT. Protein: CASSSGTGNTGELFF. The gene calls are TRBV6-4 and TRBJ2-2; 8 positions agree with TRBD1. V gave up 5 bases and J gave up 1 base; unmatched junction bases: 3. The length of the CDR3 is 15 residues. Looked up from germline, CDR1 is MRHNA and CDR2 is SNTAGT.

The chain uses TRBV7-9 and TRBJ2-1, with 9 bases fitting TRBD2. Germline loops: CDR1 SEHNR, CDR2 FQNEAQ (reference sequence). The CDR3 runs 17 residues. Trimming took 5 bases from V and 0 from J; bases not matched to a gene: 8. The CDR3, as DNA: TGTGCCAGCAGCCAGACTAGCGGCCACAGCTCCTACAATGAGCAGTTCTTC. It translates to CASSQTSGHSSYNEQFF. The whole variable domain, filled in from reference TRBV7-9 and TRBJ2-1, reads DTGVSQNPRHKITKRGQNVTFRCDPISEHNRLYWYRQTLGQGPEFLTYFQNEAQLEKSRLLSDRFSAERPKGSFSTLEIQRTEQGDSAMYLCASSQTSGHSSYNEQFFGPGTRLTVL.

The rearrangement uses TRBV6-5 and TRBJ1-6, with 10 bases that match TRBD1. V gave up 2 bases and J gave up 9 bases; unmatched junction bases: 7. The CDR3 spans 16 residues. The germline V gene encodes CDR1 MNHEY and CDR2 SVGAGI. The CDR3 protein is CASSYPSGTGVSPLHF. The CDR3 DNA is TGTGCCAGCAGTTACCCTTCCGGGACAGGGGTTTCACCCCTCCACTTT.

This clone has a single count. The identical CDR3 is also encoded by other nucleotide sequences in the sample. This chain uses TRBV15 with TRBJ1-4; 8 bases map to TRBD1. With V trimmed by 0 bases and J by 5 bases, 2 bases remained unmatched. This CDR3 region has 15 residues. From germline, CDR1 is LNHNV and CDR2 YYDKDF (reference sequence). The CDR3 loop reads CATSRDRTGNEKLFF. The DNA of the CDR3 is TGTGCCACCAGCAGAGATAGGACAGGGAATGAAAAACTGTTTTTT.

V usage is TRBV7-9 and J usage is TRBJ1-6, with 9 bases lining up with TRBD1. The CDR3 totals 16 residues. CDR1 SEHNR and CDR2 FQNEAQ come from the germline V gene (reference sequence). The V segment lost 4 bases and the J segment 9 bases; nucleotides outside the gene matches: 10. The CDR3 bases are TGTGCCAGCAGCTACGTACAGGGGGCTGTAAGTTCACCCCTCCACTTT. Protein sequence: CASSYVQGAVSSPLHF.

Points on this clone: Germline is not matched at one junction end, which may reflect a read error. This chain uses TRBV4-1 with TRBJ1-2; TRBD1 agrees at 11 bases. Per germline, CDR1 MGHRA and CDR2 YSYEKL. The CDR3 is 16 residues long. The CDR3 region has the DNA TGCGCCAGCAGCCTCTACCCGGGACAGGGGGACTACGGCTACACCTTC. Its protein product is CASSLYPGQGDYGYTF.

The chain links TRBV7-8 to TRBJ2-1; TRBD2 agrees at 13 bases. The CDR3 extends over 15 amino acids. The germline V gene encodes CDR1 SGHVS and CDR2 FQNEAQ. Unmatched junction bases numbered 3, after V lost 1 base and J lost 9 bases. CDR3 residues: CASSLVLAGGREQFF. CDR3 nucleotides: TGTGCCAGCAGCTTAGTACTAGCGGGGGGGCGTGAGCAGTTCTTC.

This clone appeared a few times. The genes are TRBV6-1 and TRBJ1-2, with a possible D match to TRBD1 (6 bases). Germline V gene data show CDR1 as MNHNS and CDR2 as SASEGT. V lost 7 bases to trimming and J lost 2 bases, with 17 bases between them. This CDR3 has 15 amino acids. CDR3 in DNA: TGTGCCAGCACCGCGGGGGGGGCTGGGAACTATGGCTACACCTTC. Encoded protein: CASTAGGAGNYGYTF.